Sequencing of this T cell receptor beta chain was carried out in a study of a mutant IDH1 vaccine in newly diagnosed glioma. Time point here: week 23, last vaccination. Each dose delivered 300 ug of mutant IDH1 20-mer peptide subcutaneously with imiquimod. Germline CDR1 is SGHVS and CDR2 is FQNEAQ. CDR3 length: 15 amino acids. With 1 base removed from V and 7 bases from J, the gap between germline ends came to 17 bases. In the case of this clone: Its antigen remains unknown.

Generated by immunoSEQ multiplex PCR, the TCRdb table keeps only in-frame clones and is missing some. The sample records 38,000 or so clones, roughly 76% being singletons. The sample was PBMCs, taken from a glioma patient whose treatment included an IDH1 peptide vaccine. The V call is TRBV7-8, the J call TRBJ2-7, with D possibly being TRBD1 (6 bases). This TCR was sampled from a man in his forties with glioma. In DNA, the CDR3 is TGTGCCAGCAGCTTAGGGGGGCACGCCGTTGGGGAGCAGTACTTC. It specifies CASSLGGHAVGEQYF.